This T cell receptor beta chain was identified in a study of blood T cells in healthy people across ages. Together with a sample-barcoded 5' primer, a J-beta primer mix was included in a second PCR lasting roughly 6 to 12 cycles. From the 5' RACE reads, TCRdb called clonotypes with MiXCR, one entry per CDR3 protein. Of nearly 800,000 distinct CDR3 sequences listed, about 61% are singletons. CDR1 SGHKS and CDR2 YYEKEE come from the germline V gene (reference sequence). J was trimmed by 2 bases and V by 1 base; bases with no gene match: 11. The CDR3 runs 17 residues. V and J are TRBV5-5 and TRBJ1-2; TRBD1 agrees at 7 bases. This clonotype was obtained from a man in his forties in good health. Input material: blood. DNA of the CDR3: TGTGCCAGCAGCTTGCCTCTTCGACAGGGTAGGAACTATGGCTACACCTTC. Translating it yields CASSLPLRQGRNYGYTF.